Described below is a single T cell receptor (beta chain) sequence and its context. It lacks a known antigen. No base quality information exists; no much larger clone differs at one position. The germline V gene yields MNHNS for CDR1 and SASEGT for CDR2. V ends up 0 bases short and J 4 bases short, with an unmatched junction base count of 12. The CDR3 has 19 amino acids, counting the end cysteine and phenylalanine. Only CDR3 DNA is held: 57 bases, read in frame from base 1. The sample is drawn from a study of cytotoxic CD8 clonotypes in ibrutinib-treated CLL (dated by TCRdb to 2020 to 2022). Regarding the research as a whole: The cohort had eleven to twelve relapsed/refractory and roughly 15 treatment-naive patients; 17 to 18 were IGHV unmutated. Responses were partial in 24 patients and complete in 2; after median about 70 months follow-up, roughly 14 stayed in remission and roughly twelve progressed. Samples at response were collected after a median of about 12 months of treatment, with a range of 6 to 36 months. Samples averaged around 280,000 productive templates and 90,000 to 100,000 productive rearrangements. Longitudinal samples were obtainable from 26 of the 86 participants in the trial. Cryopreserved peripheral blood mononuclear cells were collected at three points: before therapy, at response, and at either sustained remission or disease progression. Patients were still on ibrutinib when every remission and progressive disease sample was collected. What the authors observed across the whole study: Clonality rose at ibrutinib response, remained stable during sustained remission, and dropped back toward baseline at progression. Sampling times were not matched between sustained-remission and progressing patients, and lymph node repertoires were not studied. Baseline clonality exceeded that of age-matched healthy donors and correlated strongly with circulating CD8+ T-cell counts. Public clonotypes were rare and either contracted or stayed stable during treatment, and the rise in clonality at ibrutinib response reflected the expansion of private clonotypes.

Read against the paper, the sample's time point label means: approximately 2 years on ibrutinib. For TCR beta library preparation, 1.5 to 2.5 micrograms of genomic DNA was extracted from cryopreserved PBMCs. Longitudinal blood samples from CLL patients receiving ibrutinib monotherapy were subjected to high-throughput TCR beta sequencing. Patients were enrolled in a phase 2 open-label single-center ibrutinib monotherapy trial. A MiSeq instrument was used for deep resolution sequencing, which targeted depths ranging from 1 in 1 million up to 1 in 200,000 T cells, with coverage averaging 10x for each clonotype. The immunoSEQ hsTCRB Kit was used to generate TCR beta libraries. The paper's processing steps were these. ImmunoSEQ Data Assistant and ImmunoSEQ Analyzer were used for data analysis, and V, D and J genes were assigned according to IMGT definitions. Clonality was computed as one minus normalized Shannon entropy of productive rearrangement frequencies, ranging from 0 to 1. Only overrepresented clonotypes making up at least 0.05% of each patient's repertoire were included in the public clonotype analysis. About a dozen age-matched healthy donor repertoires from immuneACCESS served as clonality controls. Imported from immuneACCESS, the table was reduced by TCRdb to in-frame sequences with V and J called. These copies leave out some clones; in studies compared against another copy, an unresolved V gene accounts for under half, and the cause of the remainder is not known. V, J and clone size are those of that table, while D and trimming were read from the DNA. The sample contains around 130,000 clones, 80% to 90% of them found a single time. The ten largest clones capture about 3.3% of the sample.

This sequence originates from a human donor with chronic lymphocytic leukemia. This specimen consisted of PBMCs, obtained after 24 months of ibrutinib treatment. The chain employs TRBV6-1 and TRBJ1-2; TRBD1 matches 12 bases in the middle. CDR3 loop: CASSEAGGTGGAQIYGYTF. The DNA sequence follows: TGTGCCAGCAGTGAAGCGGGCGGGACAGGGGGCGCCCAGATCTATGGCTACACCTTC.